The 19 T cell receptor beta chains reported below all come from one sample, sequenced in a study of vaccination and CD4 T cells after COVID-19. Sequencing of cultured CD4+ T cell DNA used the Oncomine TCR Beta short-read assay. TCRdb called the PCR reads again in MiXCR, with one record for every CDR3 protein. The sample has roughly 24,000 distinct CDR3 sequences; approximately 44% are singletons. These receptors have no known antigen. Treatment given: roughly ten-day PBMC culture with coronavirus spike peptide pools or control peptides (ViraFEST assay). The sequenced sample was CD4+ T cells from blood, cultured in vitro. The receptors were gathered from a human donor who had recovered from COVID-19.

This clonotype was seen only a few times. The V gene is TRBV6-5, the J gene TRBJ1-5; D gene unclear. CDR1 and CDR2 (germline): MNHEY, SVGAGI. V was clipped by 4 bases and J by 0 bases, with 13 bases between them. The CDR3 is 16 amino acids. Here the CDR3 reads CASSSKKGDSNQPQHF. The CDR3 nucleotides read TGTGCCAGCAGTTCCAAGAAGGGTGATAGCAATCAGCCCCAGCATTTT.

The rearrangement links TRBV10-3 to TRBJ2-3, with 9 bases matching TRBD1. The trim removed 10 bases at V and 3 bases at J, leaving 11 bases unmatched. The CDR3 sequence is 15 residues long. The V gene's germline CDR1 is ENHRY and CDR2 SYGVKD. The CDR3 DNA sequence: TGTGCCACGGAAAAGGGACAGGGCCTGACAGATACGCAGTATTTT. Translation: CATEKGQGLTDTQYF.

A few counts support this clonotype. V and J are TRBV19 and TRBJ2-5; no definite D call. The CDR3 extends over 15 amino acids. The germline V gene encodes CDR1 LNHDA and CDR2 SQIVND (reference sequence). V lost 3 bases to trimming and J lost 0 bases, with 11 bases between them. CDR3 bases: TGTGCCAGTAGTATGTCCAGGACGTACCAAGAGACCCAGTACTTC. It translates to CASSMSRTYQETQYF.

J is TRBJ1-4 and V is TRBV7-9, with TRBD1 identical over 8 bases. CDR3 length: 14 residues. The germline V gene has CDR1 SEHNR and CDR2 FQNEAQ (reference sequence). V gave up 5 bases and J gave up 7 bases; unmatched junction bases: 6. CDR3 sequence reads: CASSPGQGGEKLFF. The CDR3 region has the DNA TGTGCCAGCAGCCCAGGACAGGGAGGTGAAAAACTGTTTTTT.

The sample holds one count of this clonotype. The chain uses TRBV7-2 and TRBJ2-2, with D possibly TRBD2 on 5 matching bases. The V gene's germline CDR1 is SGHTA and CDR2 FQGNSA. The CDR3 extends over 15 amino acids. V was trimmed by 5 bases and J by 6 bases, leaving 16 bases between them. The CDR3 DNA is TGTGCCAGCAGCCAAGAGGGAACTATGGCCGGGGAGCTGTTTTTT. This sequence encodes CASSQEGTMAGELFF.

The chain employs TRBV6-2 or TRBV6-3 and TRBJ2-7, with D possibly being TRBD1 (6 bases). CDR1 is MNHEY and CDR2 is SVGEGT in the germline V gene. The ends were cut back, 4 bases at V and 3 bases at J, with 28 bases in the middle. The CDR3 loop spans 19 amino acids. The CDR3 is CASSLGVRGYPHTIYEQYF. The CDR3 DNA sequence: TGTGCCAGCAGTTTGGGTGTCAGGGGTTACCCCCACACTATCTACGAGCAGTACTTC.

By share of the sample, this clonotype is medium-sized. The CDR3 region is CSGRGQFFGAGELFF. As DNA, the CDR3 is TGCAGCGGGCGGGGTCAGTTCTTCGGTGCCGGGGAGCTGTTTTTT. This chain links TRBV20-1 with TRBJ2-2; possibly TRBD2 for D (6 bases). The CDR3 is 15 amino acids. The germline V gene has CDR1 DFQATT and CDR2 SNEGSKA (reference sequence).

The CDR3 DNA sequence: TGTGCCAGCAGGGACGGGACAGGGGGCCACGAGCAGTACTTC. It encodes CASRDGTGGHEQYF. The genes are TRBV12-3 or TRBV12-4 and TRBJ2-7, with TRBD1 identical over 12 bases. The J segment lost 5 bases and the V segment lost 6 bases, leaving 5 bases of the junction unmatched. The CDR3 covers 14 residues.

This clonotype was found a few times. The chain joins TRBV6-1 to TRBJ1-3; D unresolved. V lost 6 bases and J lost 0, with 12 bases in between. The CDR3 spans 15 residues. Germline CDR1 and CDR2: MNHNS and SASEGT. CDR3 in amino acids: CASRPMSRSGNTIYF. CDR3 in DNA: TGTGCCAGCAGGCCCATGAGCCGCTCTGGAAACACCATATATTTT.

The V call is TRBV20-1, the J call TRBJ2-2; 10 bases are a match to TRBD1. This CDR3 is 16 amino acids long. CDR1 and CDR2 (germline): DFQATT, SNEGSKA (reference sequence). V shed 3 bases and J 6 bases; nucleotides not matched to a gene: 10. The CDR3 sequence is CSARRTGGLIAGELFF. The CDR3 DNA reads as TGCAGTGCTAGGCGGACAGGGGGTCTAATTGCCGGGGAGCTGTTTTTT.

CDR3 loop: CASSWGRDTGELFF. CDR3 sequence (DNA): TGTGCCAGCAGCTGGGGACGCGACACCGGGGAGCTGTTTTTT. The J gene is TRBJ2-2, the V gene TRBV7-3; the D call may be TRBD1 or TRBD2 (5 bases each). This CDR3 is built from 14 residues. Germline CDR1 and CDR2: SGHTA and FQGTGA. Trimming removed 4 bases at V and 3 bases at J, with 9 bases between.

This clonotype turned up a few times. The rearrangement joins TRBV20-1 to TRBJ1-2, with D hard to call. Deletions cut 3 bases from V and 4 bases from J, with 6 bases between. There are 11 residues in the CDR3. Germline-derived CDR1 and CDR2 are DFQATT and SNEGSKA (reference sequence). The CDR3 sequence: CSARPLYGYTF. As DNA, the CDR3 is TGCAGTGCTAGGCCACTCTATGGCTACACCTTC.

This clonotype has just a few counts. In DNA, the CDR3 is TGTGCCGCGGGGCCGGGAGAACGCAAAAATCAGCCCCAGCATTTT. Protein sequence: CAAGPGERKNQPQHF. This chain links TRBV10-3 with TRBJ1-5; TRBD1 is a possible D gene (5 bases). The CDR3 has 15 residues. Per germline, CDR1 ENHRY and CDR2 SYGVKD. V shed 11 bases and J shed 4 bases, with 21 bases lying between them.

The rearrangement joins TRBV21-1 to TRBJ2-5. TRBV21-1 is assigned pseudogene status. This CDR3 is built from 13 residues. DNA for the CDR3: TGTGCCAGCAGCAAAGCGGGGGAAGAGACCCAGTACTTC. Translating gives CASSKAGEETQYF.

This clonotype was counted only a few times. This sequence joins TRBV20-1 and TRBJ2-7, with D perhaps TRBD1 (6 bases). V lost 2 bases, J lost 2 bases, and 16 bases lay in between. Germline V gene lookup returns CDR1 DFQATT and CDR2 SNEGSKA (reference sequence). The CDR3 loop spans 15 amino acids. The DNA for the CDR3 is TGCAGTGCTAGACACCAGTCCAGGGGCCCCTACGAGCAGTACTTC. As protein: CSARHQSRGPYEQYF.

This clonotype was found a few times. The chain employs TRBV19 and TRBJ1-6, with TRBD1 matching 10 bases. CDR1 and CDR2 from the germline V gene are LNHDA and SQIVND (reference sequence). The V gene end was trimmed by 5 bases and the J gene end by 6 bases; junction bases not matched to a gene: 4. The CDR3 runs 15 residues. The CDR3 here is CASSSRTGGNSPLHF. CDR3 nucleotides: TGTGCCAGTAGTTCCCGGACAGGGGGTAATTCACCCCTCCACTTT.

This chain uses TRBV7-8 with TRBJ2-2; the match to TRBD2 covers 9 bases. This CDR3 contains 14 residues. Trimming removed 8 bases from V and 3 bases from J; junction bases left unmatched: 4. Germline V gives CDR1 SGHVS, CDR2 FQNEAQ. The CDR3 loop is CASSIAGDTGELFF. CDR3 coding DNA: TGTGCCAGCTCAATAGCGGGAGACACCGGGGAGCTGTTTTTT.

This clonotype was counted a few times. The rearrangement joins TRBV19 to TRBJ2-1; TRBD2 matches 9 bases. The CDR3 spans 15 residues. Germline CDR1 is LNHDA and CDR2 is SQIVND (reference sequence). J was trimmed by 4 bases and V by 4 bases; bases with no gene match: 5. The CDR3 spells CASSNRLAEYNEQFF. The CDR3 DNA follows: TGTGCCAGTAGTAACCGACTAGCGGAGTACAATGAGCAGTTCTTC.

Of note for this clonotype: This may be a read error: a much more frequent sequence differs by one nucleotide. The chain employs TRBV7-2 and TRBJ1-2, with 8 bases that match TRBD1. This CDR3 region has 13 residues. V dropped 1 base and J dropped 7; count of bases not matched to a gene: 2. Germline V gives CDR1 SGHTA, CDR2 FQGNSA. CDR3 sequence reads: CASSLGRGPGYTF. The CDR3 coding sequence is TGTGCCAGCAGCTTAGGCAGGGGGCCTGGCTACACCTTC.